This passage covers 11 T cell receptor beta chains from one sample sequenced in a study of T cell responses to AZD1222 COVID-19 vaccine. Generated by immunoSEQ multiplex PCR, the TCRdb table keeps only in-frame clones and is missing some. The data show 100,000 to 150,000 clones, approximately 91% seen once. Sample: peripheral blood, taken 28 days after the second AZD1222 dose. The receptors derive from an adult who received the AZD1222 COVID-19 vaccine.

The J gene is TRBJ2-2, the V gene TRBV11-2; D unclear. CDR1 and CDR2 (germline): SGHAT, FQNNGV. This CDR3 contains 13 residues. Trimming removed 1 base at V and 5 bases at J, with 5 bases between. The CDR3 DNA follows: TGTGCCAGCAGCTTAGGGGGAACCGGGGAGCTGTTTTTT. The encoded protein is CASSLGGTGELFF.

The V call is TRBV29-1, the J call TRBJ2-1; D possibly matches TRBD1 or TRBD2 (5 bases each). CDR1 and CDR2 (germline): SQVTM, ANQGSEA. Trimming stripped 7 bases from V and 7 bases from J, with 8 bases between. The CDR3 has 10 residues. Written as DNA, the CDR3 is TGCAGCGCAGGGAGTAATGAGCAGTTCTTC. Its translation: CSAGSNEQFF.

The chain uses TRBV5-1 and TRBJ2-5; 7 nucleotides align to TRBD1. V lost 4 bases and J lost 2; bases outside the gene matches: 5. There are 14 residues in the CDR3. Germline values: CDR1 SGHRS, CDR2 YFSETQ. The CDR3 reads CASSTGQAQETQYF. The CDR3 DNA reads TGCGCCAGCAGCACAGGACAGGCTCAAGAGACCCAGTACTTC. Looking up the rest from reference TRBV5-1 and TRBJ2-5 gives the full variable domain: KAGVTQTPRYLIKTRGQQVTLSCSPISGHRSVSWYQQTPGQGLQFLFEYFSETQRNKGNFPGRFSGRQFSNSRSEMNVSTLELGDSALYLCASSTGQAQETQYFGPGTRLLVL.

The chain combines TRBV6-1 with TRBJ1-6; 7 bases line up with TRBD1. Germline V lookup: CDR1 MNHNS, CDR2 SASEGT. Unmatched junction bases numbered 7, after V lost 1 base and J lost 10 bases. This CDR3 contains 15 residues. For the CDR3, the DNA is TGTGCCAGCAGTGAAGTGAACAGGGGAGGCTCACCCCTCCACTTT. Translation gives CASSEVNRGGSPLHF.

The chain employs TRBV19 and TRBJ2-1; D may be TRBD1 or TRBD2 (5 bases each). Germline V gives CDR1 LNHDA, CDR2 SQIVND (reference sequence). The ends were cut back, 5 bases at V and 5 bases at J, with 13 bases in the middle. The CDR3 runs to 14 residues. This CDR3 is CASSWGGGDNEQFF. CDR3 in DNA: TGTGCCAGTAGTTGGGGTGGGGGTGACAATGAGCAGTTCTTC.

The chain couples TRBV19 to TRBJ1-5, with D uncertain. CDR1 is LNHDA and CDR2 is SQIVND in the germline V gene (reference sequence). The CDR3 runs to 14 residues. The V end lost 3 bases, the J end lost 4 bases, and 10 bases lay between the germline ends. CDR3 in DNA: TGTGCCAGTAGTATTGCTACATATAATCAGCCCCAGCATTTT. Translated: CASSIATYNQPQHF.

J is TRBJ1-1 and V is TRBV19; no firm D call. The V end lost 5 bases, the J end lost 0 bases, and 10 bases lay between the germline ends. Looked up from germline, CDR1 is LNHDA and CDR2 is SQIVND (reference sequence). CDR3 length equals 14 residues. The CDR3 sequence is CASSVGGMNTEAFF. The DNA for the CDR3 is TGTGCCAGTAGTGTCGGAGGAATGAACACTGAAGCTTTCTTT.

Only a few counts were recorded for this clone. This chain connects TRBV27 to TRBJ1-1; D gene ambiguous. V was trimmed by 4 bases and J by 0 bases, leaving 15 bases between them. Germline V gene data show CDR1 as MNHEY and CDR2 as SMNVEV (reference sequence). The CDR3 extends over 16 amino acids. The CDR3 protein is CASSSLTWAVNTEAFF. The CDR3 coding sequence is TGTGCCAGCAGTTCCTTAACTTGGGCCGTGAACACTGAAGCTTTCTTT.

The rearrangement uses TRBV28 and TRBJ2-4, with a possible D match to TRBD2 (5 bases). CDR1 and CDR2 from the germline V gene are MDHEN and SYDVKM. This CDR3 has 15 residues. The germline V and J ends were trimmed by 4 bases and 4 bases, with 14 bases remaining between them. The CDR3 coding sequence is TGTGCCAGCAGTTCCCCGGGGTCACTAAAAAACATTCAGTACTTC. Amino acid sequence: CASSSPGSLKNIQYF. The full variable domain, completed using reference TRBV28 and TRBJ2-4, is DVKVTQSSRYLVKRTGEKVFLECVQDMDHENMFWYRQDPGLGLRLIYFSYDVKMKEKGDIPEGYSVSREKKERFSLILESASTNQTSMYLCASSSPGSLKNIQYFGAGTRLSVL.

This chain links TRBV5-6 with TRBJ2-1; maybe TRBD1 (6 bases). V lost 7 bases and J 4 bases, leaving 12 bases between the germline ends. Germline assignment: CDR1 SGHDT and CDR2 YYEEEE. There are 13 residues in the CDR3. CDR3 coding DNA: TGTGCCAGCGTCACAGGGCCTTACAATGAGCAGTTCTTC. It codes for CASVTGPYNEQFF. Together with reference TRBV5-6 and TRBJ2-1, the CDR3 gives the full variable domain: DAGVTQSPTHLIKTRGQQVTLRCSPKSGHDTVSWYQQALGQGPQFIFQYYEEEERQRGNFPDRFSGHQFPNYSSELNVNALLLGDSALYLCASVTGPYNEQFFGPGTRLTVL.

CDR3 bases: TGTGCCAGCAGGCCAGCGTCCCGTTACGCGGAGCAGTACTTC. It codes for CASRPASRYAEQYF. This rearrangement joins TRBV28 to TRBJ2-7; D is unresolved. Deletions cut 6 bases from V and 7 bases from J, with 19 bases between. Germline V lookup: CDR1 MDHEN, CDR2 SYDVKM. CDR3 length: 14 amino acids.